The following is a TCR beta chain sequence with its context. The length of the CDR3 is 13 residues. The V gene lost 5 bases and the J gene lost 8 bases, with 13 bases spanning the gap. Germline V gene lookup returns CDR1 LNHDA and CDR2 SQIVND (reference sequence). The sample comes from a study of OX40 agonist ivuxolimab in advanced cancers. Study at large: Intravenous ivuxolimab at 0.01 to 10 mg/kg was given to patients every 2 weeks.

The assay was immunoSEQ multiplex PCR, and TCRdb's table has in-frame clones only and misses some. Altogether 30,000 or so clones are present, over 80% being singletons, with the ten largest covering 20% to 30%. This sequence joins TRBV19 and TRBJ2-1; D possibly corresponds to TRBD2 (6 bases). The TCR comes from an adult with an advanced solid tumor such as melanoma, head and neck, liver or kidney cancer. The source material was CD4+ or CD8+ T cells sorted from blood, sampled in a trial of the OX40 agonist ivuxolimab. CDR3: CASSHSSVHEQFF. CDR3 DNA sequence: TGTGCCAGTAGTCATTCTAGCGTCCATGAGCAGTTCTTC. The whole variable domain, filled in from reference TRBV19 and TRBJ2-1, reads DGGITQSPKYLFRKEGQNVTLSCEQNLNHDAMYWYRQDPGQGLRLIYYSQIVNDFQKGDIAEGYSVSREKKESFPLTVTSAQKNPTAFYLCASSHSSVHEQFFGPGTRLTVL.